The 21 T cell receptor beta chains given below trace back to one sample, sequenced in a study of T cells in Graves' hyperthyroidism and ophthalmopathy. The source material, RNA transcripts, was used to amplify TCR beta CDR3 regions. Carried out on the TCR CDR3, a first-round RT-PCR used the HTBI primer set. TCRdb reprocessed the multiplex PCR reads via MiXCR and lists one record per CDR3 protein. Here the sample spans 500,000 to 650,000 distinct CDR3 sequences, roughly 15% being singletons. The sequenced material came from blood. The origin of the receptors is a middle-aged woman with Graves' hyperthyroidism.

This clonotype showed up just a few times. CDR3 residues: CASSQVRGLAGPGELFF. Here the CDR3 DNA reads TGTGCCAGCAGCCAAGTCCGCGGGCTAGCGGGACCCGGGGAGCTGTTTTTT. The rearrangement uses TRBV3-1 and TRBJ2-2; TRBD2 matches at 9 bases. Trimming cost V 1 base and J 6 bases; bases outside gene matches: 9. This CDR3 spans 17 amino acids. Germline loops: CDR1 LGHDT, CDR2 YNNKEL (reference sequence).

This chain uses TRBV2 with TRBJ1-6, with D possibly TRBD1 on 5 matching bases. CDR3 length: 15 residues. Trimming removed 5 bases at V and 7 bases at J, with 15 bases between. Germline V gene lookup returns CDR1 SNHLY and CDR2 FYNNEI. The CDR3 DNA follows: TGTGCCAGCAGTCCTAGACCGCCAGGGAATTCACCCCTCCACTTT. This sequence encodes CASSPRPPGNSPLHF.

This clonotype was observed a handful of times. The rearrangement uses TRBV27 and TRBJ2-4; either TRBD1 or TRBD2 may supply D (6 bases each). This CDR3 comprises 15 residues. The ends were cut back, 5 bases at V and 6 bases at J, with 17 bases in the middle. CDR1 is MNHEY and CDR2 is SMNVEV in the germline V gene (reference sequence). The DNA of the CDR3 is TGTGCCAGCAGTACCGGGGGCGAGGGAGGAAACATTCAGTACTTC. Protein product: CASSTGGEGGNIQYF.

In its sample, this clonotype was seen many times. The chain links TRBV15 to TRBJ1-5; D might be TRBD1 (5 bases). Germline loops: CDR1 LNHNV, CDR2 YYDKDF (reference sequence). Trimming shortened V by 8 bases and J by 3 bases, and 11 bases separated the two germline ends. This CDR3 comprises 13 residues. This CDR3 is CATGRDHNQPQHF. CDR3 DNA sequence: TGTGCCACCGGGAGGGACCACAATCAGCCCCAGCATTTT.

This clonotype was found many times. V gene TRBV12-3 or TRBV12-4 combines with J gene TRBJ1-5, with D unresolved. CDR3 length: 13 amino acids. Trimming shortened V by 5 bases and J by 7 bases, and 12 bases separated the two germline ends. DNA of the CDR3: TGTGCCAGCAGTCTTAAACATGAGCAGCCCCAGCATTTT. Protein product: CASSLKHEQPQHF.

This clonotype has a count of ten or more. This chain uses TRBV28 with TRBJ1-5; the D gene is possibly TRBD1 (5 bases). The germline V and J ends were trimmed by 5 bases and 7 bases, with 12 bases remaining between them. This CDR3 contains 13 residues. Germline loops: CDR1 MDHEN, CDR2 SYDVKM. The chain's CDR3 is CASSPLRGQPQHF. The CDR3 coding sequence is TGTGCCAGCAGTCCCCTACGGGGCCAGCCCCAGCATTTT.

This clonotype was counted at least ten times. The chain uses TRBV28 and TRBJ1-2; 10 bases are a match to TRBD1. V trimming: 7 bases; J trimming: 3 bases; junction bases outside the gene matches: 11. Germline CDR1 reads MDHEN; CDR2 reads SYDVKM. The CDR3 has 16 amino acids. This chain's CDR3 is CASITTGTGVYYGYTF. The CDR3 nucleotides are TGTGCCAGCATCACGACCGGGACAGGGGTGTACTATGGCTACACCTTC.

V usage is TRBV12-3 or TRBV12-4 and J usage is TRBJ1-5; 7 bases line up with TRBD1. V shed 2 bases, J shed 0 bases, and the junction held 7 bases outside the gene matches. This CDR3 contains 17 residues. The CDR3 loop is CASSLSRGIRSNQPQHF. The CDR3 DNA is TGTGCCAGCAGTTTAAGCAGGGGGATACGTAGCAATCAGCCCCAGCATTTT.

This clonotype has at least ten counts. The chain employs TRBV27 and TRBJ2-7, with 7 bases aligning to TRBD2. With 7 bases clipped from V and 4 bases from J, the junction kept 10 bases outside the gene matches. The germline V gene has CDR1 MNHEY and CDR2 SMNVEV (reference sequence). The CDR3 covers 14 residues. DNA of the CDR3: TGTGCCAGCAAGAGGACTAGTGTCTTTTACGAGCAGTACTTC. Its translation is CASKRTSVFYEQYF.

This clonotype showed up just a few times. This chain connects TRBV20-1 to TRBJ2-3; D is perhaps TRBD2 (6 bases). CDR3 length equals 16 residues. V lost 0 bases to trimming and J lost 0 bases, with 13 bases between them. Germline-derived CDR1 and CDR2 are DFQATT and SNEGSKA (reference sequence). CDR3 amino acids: CSAREARRGSTDTQYF. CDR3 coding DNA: TGCAGTGCTAGAGAGGCGCGGAGGGGCAGCACAGATACGCAGTATTTT.

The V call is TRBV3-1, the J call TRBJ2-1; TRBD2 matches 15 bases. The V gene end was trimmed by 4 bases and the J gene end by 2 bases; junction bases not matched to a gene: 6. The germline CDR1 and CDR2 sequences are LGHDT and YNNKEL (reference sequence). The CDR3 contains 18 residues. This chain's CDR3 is CASSPSGTSGRTYNEQFF. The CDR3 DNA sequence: TGTGCCAGCAGCCCAAGCGGGACTAGCGGGAGGACCTACAATGAGCAGTTCTTC.

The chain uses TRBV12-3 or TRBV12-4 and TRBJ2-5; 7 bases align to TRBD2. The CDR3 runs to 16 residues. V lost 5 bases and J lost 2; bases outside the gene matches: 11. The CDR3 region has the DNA TGTGCCAGCAGTCCCGTGGGCCTAGCGGAACAAGAGACCCAGTACTTC. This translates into CASSPVGLAEQETQYF.

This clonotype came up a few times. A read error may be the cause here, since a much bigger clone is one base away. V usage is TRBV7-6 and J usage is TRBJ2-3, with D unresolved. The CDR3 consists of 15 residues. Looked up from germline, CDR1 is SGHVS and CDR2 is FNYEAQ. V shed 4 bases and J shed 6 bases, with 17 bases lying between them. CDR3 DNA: TGTGCCAGCAGCTCAGAGCCAGCCACTCTCGATACGCAGTATTTT. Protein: CASSSEPATLDTQYF.

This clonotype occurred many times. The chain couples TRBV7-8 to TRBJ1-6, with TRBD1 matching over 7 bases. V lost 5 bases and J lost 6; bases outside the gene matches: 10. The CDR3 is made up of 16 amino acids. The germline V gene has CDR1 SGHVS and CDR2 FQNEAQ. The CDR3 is CASSLLTGEGNSPLHF. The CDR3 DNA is TGTGCCAGCAGCCTATTAACAGGGGAGGGTAATTCACCCCTCCACTTT.

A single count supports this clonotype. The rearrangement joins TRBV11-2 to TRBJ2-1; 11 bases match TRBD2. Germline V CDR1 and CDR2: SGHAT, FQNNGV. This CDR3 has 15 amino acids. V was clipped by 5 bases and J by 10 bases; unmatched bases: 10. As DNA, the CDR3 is TGTGCCAGCAGCCCCAATATGGGACTAGCGGAGGAGCAGTTCTTC. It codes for CASSPNMGLAEEQFF.

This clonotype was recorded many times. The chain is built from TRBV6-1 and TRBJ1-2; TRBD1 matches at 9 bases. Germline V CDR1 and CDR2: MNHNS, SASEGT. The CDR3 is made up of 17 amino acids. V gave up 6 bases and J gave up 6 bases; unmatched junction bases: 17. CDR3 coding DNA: TGTGCCAGCAGGCAACCGGGACAGGGCTACGATGGAGATGGCTACACCTTC. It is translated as CASRQPGQGYDGDGYTF.

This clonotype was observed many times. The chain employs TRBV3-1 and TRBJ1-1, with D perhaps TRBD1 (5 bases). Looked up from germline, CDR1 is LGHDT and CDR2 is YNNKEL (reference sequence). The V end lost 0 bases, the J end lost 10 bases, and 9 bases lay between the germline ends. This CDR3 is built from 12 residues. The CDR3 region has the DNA TGTGCCAGCAGCCAAGATGCAGGGCTAGCTTTCTTT. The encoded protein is CASSQDAGLAFF.

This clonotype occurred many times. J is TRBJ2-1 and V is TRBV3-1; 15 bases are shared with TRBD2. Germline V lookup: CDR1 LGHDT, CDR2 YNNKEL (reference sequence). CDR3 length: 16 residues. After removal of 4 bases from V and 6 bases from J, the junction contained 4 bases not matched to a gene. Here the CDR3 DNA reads TGTGCCAGCAGCCGCCCGGGACTAGCGGGAGGCAATGAGCAGTTCTTC. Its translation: CASSRPGLAGGNEQFF.

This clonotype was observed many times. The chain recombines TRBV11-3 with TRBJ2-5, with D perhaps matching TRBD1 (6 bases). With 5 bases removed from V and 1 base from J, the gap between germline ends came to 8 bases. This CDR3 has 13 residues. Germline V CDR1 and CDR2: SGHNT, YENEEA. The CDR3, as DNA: TGTGCCAGCAGCATCAGGGGCCAAGAGACCCAGTACTTC. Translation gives CASSIRGQETQYF.

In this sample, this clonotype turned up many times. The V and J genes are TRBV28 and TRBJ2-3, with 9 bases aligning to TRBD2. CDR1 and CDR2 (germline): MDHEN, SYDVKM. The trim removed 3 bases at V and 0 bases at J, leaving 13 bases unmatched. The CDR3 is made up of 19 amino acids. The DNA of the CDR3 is TGTGCCAGCAGTTTGTGGGACAAGCGGGAGGCCCCTAGCACAGATACGCAGTATTTT. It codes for CASSLWDKREAPSTDTQYF.

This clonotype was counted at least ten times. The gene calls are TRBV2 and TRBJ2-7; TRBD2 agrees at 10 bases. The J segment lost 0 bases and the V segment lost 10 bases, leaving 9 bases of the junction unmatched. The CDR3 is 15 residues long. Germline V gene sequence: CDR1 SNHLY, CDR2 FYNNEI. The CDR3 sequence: CATFSTSGDSYEQYF. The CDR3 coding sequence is TGTGCCACCTTCTCTACTAGCGGGGACTCCTACGAGCAGTACTTC.